These 3 T cell receptor beta chains came from one sample sequenced in a study of cytomegalovirus exposure and HLA in healthy donors (dated by TCRdb to 2017 to 2019). Library creation used the immunoSEQ multiplex PCR assay. The multiplex PCR relied on a mix of 60 forward primers for TCR Vbeta segments and 13 reverse primers for TCR Jbeta segments. TCRdb retrieved this table from immuneACCESS and kept in-frame rearrangements only. Not all clones are present; in checked studies, unresolved V genes account for under half, and no reason is known for the remainder. This sample's clone table shows 75,000 to 80,000 clones. Of the sample, 3% to 4% falls within the top ten clones. The source material was PBMCs. These receptors all stem from a man younger than 30 in good health and CMV-seropositive.

J is TRBJ2-7 and V is TRBV10-2; tentatively, D is TRBD2 (6 bases). The CDR3 contains 13 residues. Germline V lookup: CDR1 WSHSY, CDR2 SAAADI. Between the trimmed V and J ends, which lost 2 bases and 5 bases, there was a span of 10 bases. The CDR3 DNA follows: TGCGCCAGCAGTGAGGGAGGGAGCGACGAGCAGTACTTC. Encoded protein: CASSEGGSDEQYF.

The gene calls are TRBV15 and TRBJ2-7, with 9 bases fitting TRBD2. The V gene's germline CDR1 is LNHNV and CDR2 YYDKDF (reference sequence). The ends lost 8 bases at V and 3 bases at J; junction bases unmatched: 11. This CDR3 comprises 15 residues. This CDR3 is CATSFLAGKSYEQYF. The CDR3 region has the DNA TGTGCCACCTCCTTCCTAGCGGGAAAGAGCTACGAGCAGTACTTC. The full variable domain, completed using reference TRBV15 and TRBJ2-7, is DAMVIQNPRYQVTQFGKPVTLSCSQTLNHNVMYWYQQKSSQAPKLLFHYYDKDFNNEADTPDNFQSRRPNTSFCFLDIRSPGLGDTAMYLCATSFLAGKSYEQYFGPGTRLTVT.

This sequence joins TRBV4-1 and TRBJ2-7, with TRBD2 identical over 8 bases. The V and J ends lost 4 bases and 3 bases, in that order; junction bases with no gene match: 17. Germline V lookup: CDR1 MGHRA, CDR2 YSYEKL. This CDR3 has 18 residues. Written as DNA, the CDR3 is TGCGCCAGCAGCCCCTGGGAGGGGGATAAGCGGGAGTTCTACGAGCAGTACTTC. Its translation: CASSPWEGDKREFYEQYF.